The source of this T cell receptor beta chain is a study of blood T cells in healthy people across ages. Together with a sample-barcoded 5' primer, a J-beta primer mix was included in a second PCR lasting about 6 to 11 cycles. TCRdb processed the 5' RACE reads anew with MiXCR; each CDR3 protein has one entry. The repertoire holds around 1,600,000 distinct CDR3 sequences, with around 40% as singletons. Per the germline V gene, CDR1 is MNHEY and CDR2 is SVGEGT. CDR3 size: 17 residues. V was clipped by 8 bases and J by 0 bases; unmatched bases: 12. This clonotype was counted only a few times. The chain joins TRBV6-2 or TRBV6-3 to TRBJ2-1; 8 bases align to TRBD2. This receptor was obtained from a woman aged 18-29 years in good health. Specimen: blood. The CDR3 DNA sequence: TGTGCCAGCTGGGGACTAGAAACGGCCGGCTCCTACAATGAGCAGTTCTTC. The encoded protein is CASWGLETAGSYNEQFF.